The clone carrying this T cell receptor beta chain was observed many times. These data come from a study of T cells of healthy individuals. This CDR3 contains 15 residues. V was pared by 4 bases and J by 7 bases, with 19 bases between. CDR1 and CDR2 from the germline V gene are SGHTA and FQGNSA. TCRdb analysed the 5' RACE reads with MiXCR anew, one entry per CDR3 protein. Counted here are some 41,000 distinct CDR3 sequences, about 4.2% occurring once; the ten biggest clones make up under 10%. This sequence was found in a human donor in good health. This chain joins TRBV7-2 and TRBJ2-5, with D perhaps matching TRBD1 (5 bases). CDR3 protein: CASSYGGASQGTQYF. In DNA, the CDR3 is TGTGCCAGCAGCTACGGTGGGGCGTCCCAGGGGACCCAGTACTTC.